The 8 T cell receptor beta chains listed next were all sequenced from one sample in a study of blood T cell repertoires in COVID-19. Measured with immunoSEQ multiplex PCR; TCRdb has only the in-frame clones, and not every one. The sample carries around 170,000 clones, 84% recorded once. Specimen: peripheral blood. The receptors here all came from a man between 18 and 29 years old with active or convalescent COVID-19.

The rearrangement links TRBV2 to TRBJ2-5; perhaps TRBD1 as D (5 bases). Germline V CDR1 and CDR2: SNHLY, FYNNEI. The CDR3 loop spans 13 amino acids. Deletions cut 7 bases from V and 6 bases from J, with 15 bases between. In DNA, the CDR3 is TGTGCCAGCATCGGCCTCAGGGTCAAGACCCAGTACTTC. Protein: CASIGLRVKTQYF.

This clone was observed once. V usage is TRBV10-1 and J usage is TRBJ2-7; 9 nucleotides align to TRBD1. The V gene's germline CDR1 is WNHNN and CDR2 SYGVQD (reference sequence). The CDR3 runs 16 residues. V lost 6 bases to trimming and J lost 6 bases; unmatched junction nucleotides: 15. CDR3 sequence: CASSTLPDRGSGEQYF. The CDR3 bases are TGCGCCAGCAGCACCCTCCCGGACAGGGGATCGGGCGAGCAGTACTTC.

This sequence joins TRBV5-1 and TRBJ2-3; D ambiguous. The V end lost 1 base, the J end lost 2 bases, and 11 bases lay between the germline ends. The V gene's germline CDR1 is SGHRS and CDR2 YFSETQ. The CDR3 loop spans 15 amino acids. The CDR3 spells CASSLIGLNTDTQYF. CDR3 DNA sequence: TGCGCCAGCAGCTTGATCGGGTTAAACACAGATACGCAGTATTTT.

CDR3 bases: TGTGCCAGCAGCGCTAATGGTTTTAATTCACCCCTCCACTTT. Translated: CASSANGFNSPLHF. V gene TRBV7-9 combines with J gene TRBJ1-6, with unresolved D. Germline lookup yields CDR1 SEHNR and CDR2 FQNEAQ (reference sequence). The length of the CDR3 is 14 residues. The V gene lost 5 bases and the J gene lost 6 bases, with 11 bases spanning the gap.

The CDR3 nucleotides read TGTGCCAGCAGCTCCAGGGGGCTGGACTACACTGAAGCTTTCTTT. Amino acids: CASSSRGLDYTEAFF. The chain couples TRBV7-9 to TRBJ1-1; 8 nucleotides agree with TRBD1. Germline assignment: CDR1 SEHNR and CDR2 FQNEAQ (reference sequence). Trimming cost V 4 bases and J 3 bases; bases outside gene matches: 7. This CDR3 is 15 amino acids long.

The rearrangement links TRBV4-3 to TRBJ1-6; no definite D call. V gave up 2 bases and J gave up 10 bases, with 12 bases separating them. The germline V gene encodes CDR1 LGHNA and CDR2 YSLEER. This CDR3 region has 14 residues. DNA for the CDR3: TGCGCCAGCAGCCAAAAAGTCGGTCCATCACCCCTCCACTTT. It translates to CASSQKVGPSPLHF.

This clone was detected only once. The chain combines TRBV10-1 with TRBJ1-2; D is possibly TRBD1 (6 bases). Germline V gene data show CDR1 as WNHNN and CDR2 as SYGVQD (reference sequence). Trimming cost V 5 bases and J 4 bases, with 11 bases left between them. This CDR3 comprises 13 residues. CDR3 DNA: TGCGCCAGCAGTAAGACAGGAGTCTATGGCTACACCTTC. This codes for CASSKTGVYGYTF.

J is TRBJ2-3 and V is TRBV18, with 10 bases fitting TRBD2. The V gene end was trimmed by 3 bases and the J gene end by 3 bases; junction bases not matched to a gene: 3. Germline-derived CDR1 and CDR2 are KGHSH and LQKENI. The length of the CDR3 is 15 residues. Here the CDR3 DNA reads TGTGCCAGCTCACCGGCTAGCGGGGGTACAGATACGCAGTATTTT. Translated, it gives CASSPASGGTDTQYF.